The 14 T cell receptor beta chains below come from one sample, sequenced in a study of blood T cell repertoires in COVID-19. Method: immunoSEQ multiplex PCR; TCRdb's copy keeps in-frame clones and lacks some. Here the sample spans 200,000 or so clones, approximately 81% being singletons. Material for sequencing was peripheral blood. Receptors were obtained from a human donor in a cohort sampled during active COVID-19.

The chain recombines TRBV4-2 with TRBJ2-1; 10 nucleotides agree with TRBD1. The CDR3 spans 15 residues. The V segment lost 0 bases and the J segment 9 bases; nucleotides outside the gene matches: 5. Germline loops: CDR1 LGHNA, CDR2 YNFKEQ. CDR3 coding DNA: TGTGCCAGCAGCCAAGATGACAGGGGGCCGGGTGAGCAGTTCTTC. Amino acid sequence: CASSQDDRGPGEQFF.

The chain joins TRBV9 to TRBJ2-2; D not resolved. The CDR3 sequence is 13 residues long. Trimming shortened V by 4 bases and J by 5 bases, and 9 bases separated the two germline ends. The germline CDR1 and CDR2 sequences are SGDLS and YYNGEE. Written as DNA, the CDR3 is TGTGCCAGCAGCCCCCGAGAGACCGGGGAGCTGTTTTTT. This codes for CASSPRETGELFF.

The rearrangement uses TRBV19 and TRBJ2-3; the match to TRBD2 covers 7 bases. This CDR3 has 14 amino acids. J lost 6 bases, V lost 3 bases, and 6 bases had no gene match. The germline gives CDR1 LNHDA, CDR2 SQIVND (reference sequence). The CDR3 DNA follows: TGTGCCAGTAGTATGGTGGGAGGGCCGGATACGCAGTATTTT. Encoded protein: CASSMVGGPDTQYF.

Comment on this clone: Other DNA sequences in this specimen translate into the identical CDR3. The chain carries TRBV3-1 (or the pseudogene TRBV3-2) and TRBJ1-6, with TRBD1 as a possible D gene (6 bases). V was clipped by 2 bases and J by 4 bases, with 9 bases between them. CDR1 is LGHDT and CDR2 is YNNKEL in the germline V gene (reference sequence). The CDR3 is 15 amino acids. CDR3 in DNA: TGTGCCAGCAGCCAACGAGGACAGTATAATTCACCCCTCCACTTT. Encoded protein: CASSQRGQYNSPLHF.

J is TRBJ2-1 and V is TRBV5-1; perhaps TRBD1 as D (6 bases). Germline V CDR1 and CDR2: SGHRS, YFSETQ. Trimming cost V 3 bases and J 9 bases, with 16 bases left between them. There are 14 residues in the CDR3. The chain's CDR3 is CASSSSGARAEQFF. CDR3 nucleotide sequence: TGCGCCAGCAGCTCCTCAGGGGCGCGGGCTGAGCAGTTCTTC. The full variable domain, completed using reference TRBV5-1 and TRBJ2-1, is KAGVTQTPRYLIKTRGQQVTLSCSPISGHRSVSWYQQTPGQGLQFLFEYFSETQRNKGNFPGRFSGRQFSNSRSEMNVSTLELGDSALYLCASSSSGARAEQFFGPGTRLTVL.

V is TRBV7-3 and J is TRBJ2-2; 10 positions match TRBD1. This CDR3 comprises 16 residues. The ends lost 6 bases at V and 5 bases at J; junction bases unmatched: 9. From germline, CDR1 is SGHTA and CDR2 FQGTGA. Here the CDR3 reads CASSLQGTGVTGELFF. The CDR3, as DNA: TGTGCCAGCAGTTTACAAGGGACAGGGGTAACCGGGGAGCTGTTTTTT.

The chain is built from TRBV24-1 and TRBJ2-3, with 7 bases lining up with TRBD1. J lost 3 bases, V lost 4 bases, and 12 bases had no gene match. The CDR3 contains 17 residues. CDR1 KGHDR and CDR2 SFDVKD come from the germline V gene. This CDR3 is CATSDRPRTGVTDTQYF. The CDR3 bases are TGTGCCACCAGTGACCGGCCGCGGACAGGTGTTACAGATACGCAGTATTTT.

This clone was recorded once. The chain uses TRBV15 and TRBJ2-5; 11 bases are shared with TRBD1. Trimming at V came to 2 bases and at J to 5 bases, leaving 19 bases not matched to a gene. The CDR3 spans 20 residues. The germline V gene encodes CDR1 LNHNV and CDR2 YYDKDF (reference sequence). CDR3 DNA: TGTGCCACCAGCAGACTCCCCCTGGGGACAGGGGGAGAAATAGGGGAGACCCAGTACTTC. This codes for CATSRLPLGTGGEIGETQYF. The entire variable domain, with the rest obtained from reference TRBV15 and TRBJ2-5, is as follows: DAMVIQNPRYQVTQFGKPVTLSCSQTLNHNVMYWYQQKSSQAPKLLFHYYDKDFNNEADTPDNFQSRRPNTSFCFLDIRSPGLGDTAMYLCATSRLPLGTGGEIGETQYFGPGTRLLVL.

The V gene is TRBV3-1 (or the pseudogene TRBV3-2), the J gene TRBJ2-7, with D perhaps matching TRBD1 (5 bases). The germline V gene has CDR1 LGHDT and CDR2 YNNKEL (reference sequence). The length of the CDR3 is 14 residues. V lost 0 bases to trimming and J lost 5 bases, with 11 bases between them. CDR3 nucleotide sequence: TGTGCCAGCAGCCAAGAGGGCAGGGCCAACGAGCAGTACTTC. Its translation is CASSQEGRANEQYF.

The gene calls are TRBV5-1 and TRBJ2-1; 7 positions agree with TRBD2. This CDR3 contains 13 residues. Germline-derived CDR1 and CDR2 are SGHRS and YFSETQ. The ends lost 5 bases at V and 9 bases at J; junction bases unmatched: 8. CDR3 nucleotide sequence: TGCGCCAGCAGATCCATGCGGGGGACTGAGCAGTTCTTC. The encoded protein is CASRSMRGTEQFF.

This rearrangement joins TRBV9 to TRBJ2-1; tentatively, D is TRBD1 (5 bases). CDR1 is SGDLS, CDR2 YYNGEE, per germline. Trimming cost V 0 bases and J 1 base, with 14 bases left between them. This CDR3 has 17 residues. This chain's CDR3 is CASSVGTGVLSYNEQFF. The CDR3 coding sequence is TGTGCCAGCAGCGTAGGAACAGGAGTCCTATCCTACAATGAGCAGTTCTTC.

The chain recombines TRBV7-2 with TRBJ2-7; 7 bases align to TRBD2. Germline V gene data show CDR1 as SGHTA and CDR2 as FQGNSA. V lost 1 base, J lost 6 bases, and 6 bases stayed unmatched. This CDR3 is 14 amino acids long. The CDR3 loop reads CASSLGRSGGEQYF. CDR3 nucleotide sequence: TGTGCCAGCAGCTTAGGTCGGTCGGGGGGCGAGCAGTACTTC.

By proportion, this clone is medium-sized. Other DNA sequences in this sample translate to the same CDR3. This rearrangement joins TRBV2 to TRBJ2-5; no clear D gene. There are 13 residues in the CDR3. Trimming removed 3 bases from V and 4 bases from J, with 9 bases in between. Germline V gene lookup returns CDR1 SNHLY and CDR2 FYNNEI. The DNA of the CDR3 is TGTGCCAGCAGTGACCGGAGAGGAGAGACCCAGTACTTC. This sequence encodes CASSDRRGETQYF.

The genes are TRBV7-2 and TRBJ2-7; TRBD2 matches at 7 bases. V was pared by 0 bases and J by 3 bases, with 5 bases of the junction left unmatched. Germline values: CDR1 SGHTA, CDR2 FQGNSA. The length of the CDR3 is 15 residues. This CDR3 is CASSLAQGGGYEQYF. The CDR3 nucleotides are TGTGCCAGCAGCTTAGCCCAGGGCGGGGGCTACGAGCAGTACTTC.